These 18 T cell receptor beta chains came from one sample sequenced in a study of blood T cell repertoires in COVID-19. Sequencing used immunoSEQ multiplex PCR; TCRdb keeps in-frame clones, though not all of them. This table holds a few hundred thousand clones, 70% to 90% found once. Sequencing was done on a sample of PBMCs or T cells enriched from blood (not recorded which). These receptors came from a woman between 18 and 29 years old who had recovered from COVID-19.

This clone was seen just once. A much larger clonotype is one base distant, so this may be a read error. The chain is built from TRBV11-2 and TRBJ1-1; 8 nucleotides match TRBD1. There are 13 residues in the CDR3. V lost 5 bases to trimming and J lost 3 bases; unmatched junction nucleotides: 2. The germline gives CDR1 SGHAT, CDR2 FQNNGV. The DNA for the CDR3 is TGTGCCAGCAGCCAACAGGGGGACACTGAAGCTTTCTTT. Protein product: CASSQQGDTEAFF.

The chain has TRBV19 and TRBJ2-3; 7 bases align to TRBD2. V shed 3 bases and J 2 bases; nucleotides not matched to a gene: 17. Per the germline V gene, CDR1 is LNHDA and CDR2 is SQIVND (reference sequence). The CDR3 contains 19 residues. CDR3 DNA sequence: TGTGCCAGTAGTATGCAAGCGGGGCGCCGTGGAGGAATCACAGATACGCAGTATTTT. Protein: CASSMQAGRRGGITDTQYF.

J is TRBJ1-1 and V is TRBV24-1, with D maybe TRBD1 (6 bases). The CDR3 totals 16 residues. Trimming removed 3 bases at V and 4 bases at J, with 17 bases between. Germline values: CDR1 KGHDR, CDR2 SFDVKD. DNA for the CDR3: TGTGCCACCAGTGATAGGACGCTGGGAGGGGGCACTGAAGCTTTCTTT. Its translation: CATSDRTLGGGTEAFF.

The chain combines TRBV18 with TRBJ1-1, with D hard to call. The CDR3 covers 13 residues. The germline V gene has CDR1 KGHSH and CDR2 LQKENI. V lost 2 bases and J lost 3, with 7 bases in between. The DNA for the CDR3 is TGTGCCAGCTCACCAGGGAGGGACACTGAAGCTTTCTTT. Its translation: CASSPGRDTEAFF.

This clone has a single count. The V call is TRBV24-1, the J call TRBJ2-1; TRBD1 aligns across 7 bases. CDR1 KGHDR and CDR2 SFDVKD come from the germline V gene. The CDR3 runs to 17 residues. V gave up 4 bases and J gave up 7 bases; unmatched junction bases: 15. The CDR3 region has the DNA TGTGCCACCAGTGACTCAGCAGGGGGAGCCTCGGGGAATGAGCAGTTCTTC. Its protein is CATSDSAGGASGNEQFF.

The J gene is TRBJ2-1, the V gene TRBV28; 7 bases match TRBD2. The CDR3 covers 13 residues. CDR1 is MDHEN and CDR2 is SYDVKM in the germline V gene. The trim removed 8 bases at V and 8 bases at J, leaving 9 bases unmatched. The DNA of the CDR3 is TGTGCCAGCGGTAGCGGGCATACGTATGAGCAGTTCTTC. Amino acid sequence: CASGSGHTYEQFF.

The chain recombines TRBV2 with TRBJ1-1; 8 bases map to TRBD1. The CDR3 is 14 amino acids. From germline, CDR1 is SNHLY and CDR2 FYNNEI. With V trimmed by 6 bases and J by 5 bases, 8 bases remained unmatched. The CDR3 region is CASRLAGGQTEAFF. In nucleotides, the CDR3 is TGTGCCAGCAGGCTAGCAGGGGGCCAGACTGAAGCTTTCTTT.

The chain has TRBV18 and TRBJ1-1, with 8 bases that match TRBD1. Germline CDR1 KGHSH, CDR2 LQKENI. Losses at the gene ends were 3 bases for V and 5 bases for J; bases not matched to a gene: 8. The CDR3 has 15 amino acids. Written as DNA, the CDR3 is TGTGCCAGCTCACCCTACAACAGGGGGGGGACTGAAGCTTTCTTT. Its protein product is CASSPYNRGGTEAFF.

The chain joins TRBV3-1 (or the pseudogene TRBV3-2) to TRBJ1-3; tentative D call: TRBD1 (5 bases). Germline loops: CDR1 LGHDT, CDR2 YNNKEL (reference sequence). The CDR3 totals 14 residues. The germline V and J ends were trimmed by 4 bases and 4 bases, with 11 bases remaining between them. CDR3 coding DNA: TGTGCCAGCAGCCTAGGGGTCAGCGGAAACACCATATATTTT. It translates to CASSLGVSGNTIYF.

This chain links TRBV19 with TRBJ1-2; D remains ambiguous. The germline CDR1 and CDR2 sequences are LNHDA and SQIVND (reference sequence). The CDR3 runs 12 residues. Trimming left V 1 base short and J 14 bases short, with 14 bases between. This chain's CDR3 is CASSIASLNRTF. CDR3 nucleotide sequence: TGTGCCAGTAGTATAGCAAGCCTCAATCGTACCTTC. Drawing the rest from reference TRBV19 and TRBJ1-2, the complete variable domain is DGGITQSPKYLFRKEGQNVTLSCEQNLNHDAMYWYRQDPGQGLRLIYYSQIVNDFQKGDIAEGYSVSREKKESFPLTVTSAQKNPTAFYLCASSIASLNRTFGSGTRLTVV.

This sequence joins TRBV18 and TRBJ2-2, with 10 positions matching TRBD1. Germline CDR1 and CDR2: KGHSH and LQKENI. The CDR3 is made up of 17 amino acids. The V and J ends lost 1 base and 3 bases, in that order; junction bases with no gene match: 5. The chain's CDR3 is CASSPRAGTGDTGELFF. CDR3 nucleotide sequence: TGTGCCAGCTCACCACGCGCCGGGACAGGGGACACCGGGGAGCTGTTTTTT.

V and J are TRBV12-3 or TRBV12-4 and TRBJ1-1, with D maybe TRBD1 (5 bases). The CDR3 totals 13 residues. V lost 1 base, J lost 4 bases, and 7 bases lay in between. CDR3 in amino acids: CASSLGGGTEAFF. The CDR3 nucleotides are TGTGCCAGCAGTTTAGGCGGGGGCACTGAAGCTTTCTTT.

CDR3 loop: CASRSDRSGFTEAFF. CDR3 DNA: TGCGCCAGCAGATCGGACAGGTCTGGGTTCACTGAAGCTTTCTTT. The chain couples TRBV10-1 to TRBJ1-1; 7 bases are a match to TRBD1. J gave up 4 bases and V 6 bases, and 11 bases lay outside the gene matches. There are 15 residues in the CDR3. The germline V gene encodes CDR1 WNHNN and CDR2 SYGVQD (reference sequence).

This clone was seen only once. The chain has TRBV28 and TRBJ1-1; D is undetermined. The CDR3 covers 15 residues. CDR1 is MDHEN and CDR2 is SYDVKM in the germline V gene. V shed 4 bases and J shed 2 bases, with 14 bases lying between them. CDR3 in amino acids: CASSSAGYRNTEAFF. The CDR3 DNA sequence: TGTGCCAGCAGTTCCGCGGGGTACCGTAACACTGAAGCTTTCTTT.

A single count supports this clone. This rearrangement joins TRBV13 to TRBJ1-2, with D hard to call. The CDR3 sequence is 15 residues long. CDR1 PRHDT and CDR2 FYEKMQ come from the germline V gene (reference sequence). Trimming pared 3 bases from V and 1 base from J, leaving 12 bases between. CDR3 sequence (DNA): TGTGCCAGCAGCTTTCGCGGGCAAGATAACTATGGCTACACCTTC. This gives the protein CASSFRGQDNYGYTF. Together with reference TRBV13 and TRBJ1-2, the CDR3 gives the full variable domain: AAGVIQSPRHLIKEKRETATLKCYPIPRHDTVYWYQQGPGQDPQFLISFYEKMQSDKGSIPDRFSAQQFSDYHSELNMSSLELGDSALYFCASSFRGQDNYGYTFGSGTRLTVV.

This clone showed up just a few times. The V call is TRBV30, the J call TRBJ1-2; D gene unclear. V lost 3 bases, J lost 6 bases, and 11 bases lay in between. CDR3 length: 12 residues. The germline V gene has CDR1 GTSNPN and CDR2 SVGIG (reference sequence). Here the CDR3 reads CAWSPRLDGYTF. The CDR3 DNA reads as TGTGCCTGGAGCCCTAGACTTGATGGCTACACCTTC.

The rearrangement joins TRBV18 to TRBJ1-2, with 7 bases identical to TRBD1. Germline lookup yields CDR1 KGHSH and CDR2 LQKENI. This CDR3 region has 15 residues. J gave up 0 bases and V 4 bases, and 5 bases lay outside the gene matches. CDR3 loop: CASSQRQGANYGYTF. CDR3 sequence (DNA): TGTGCCAGCTCACAAAGACAGGGCGCTAACTATGGCTACACCTTC. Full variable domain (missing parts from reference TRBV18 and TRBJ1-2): NAGVMQNPRHLVRRRGQEARLRCSPMKGHSHVYWYRQLPEEGLKFMVYLQKENIIDESGMPKERFSAEFPKEGPSILRIQQVVRGDSAAYFCASSQRQGANYGYTFGSGTRLTVV.

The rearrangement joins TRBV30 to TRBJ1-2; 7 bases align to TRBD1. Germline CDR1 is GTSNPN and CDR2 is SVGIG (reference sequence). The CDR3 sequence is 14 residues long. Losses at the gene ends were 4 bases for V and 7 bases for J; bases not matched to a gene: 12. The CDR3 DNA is TGTGCCTGGACCCCAGGGACAGCTACGCTTGGCTACACCTTC. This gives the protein CAWTPGTATLGYTF.